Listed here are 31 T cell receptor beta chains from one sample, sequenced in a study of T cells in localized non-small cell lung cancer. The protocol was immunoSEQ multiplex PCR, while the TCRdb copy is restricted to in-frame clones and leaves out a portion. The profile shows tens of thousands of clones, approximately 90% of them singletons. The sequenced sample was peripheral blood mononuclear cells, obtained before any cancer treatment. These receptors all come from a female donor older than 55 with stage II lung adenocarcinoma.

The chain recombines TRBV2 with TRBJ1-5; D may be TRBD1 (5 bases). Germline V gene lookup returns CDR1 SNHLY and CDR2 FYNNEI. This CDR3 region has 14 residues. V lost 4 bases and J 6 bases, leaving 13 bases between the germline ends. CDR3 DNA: TGTGCCAGCAGTGCGGGGCAGGAGTTTCAGCCCCAGCATTTT. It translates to CASSAGQEFQPQHF.

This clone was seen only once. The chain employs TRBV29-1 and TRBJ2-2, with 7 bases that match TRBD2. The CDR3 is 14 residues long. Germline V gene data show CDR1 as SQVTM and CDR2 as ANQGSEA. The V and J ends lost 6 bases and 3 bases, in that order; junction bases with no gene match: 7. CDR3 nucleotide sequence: TGCAGCGTAAGACTAGCCGGGGACACCGGGGAGCTGTTTTTT. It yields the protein CSVRLAGDTGELFF.

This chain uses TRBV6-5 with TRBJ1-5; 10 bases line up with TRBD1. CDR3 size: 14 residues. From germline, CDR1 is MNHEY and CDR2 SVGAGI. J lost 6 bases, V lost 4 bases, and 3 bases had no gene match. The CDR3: CASSSDRGSQPQHF. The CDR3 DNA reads TGTGCCAGCAGTTCGGACAGGGGGTCTCAGCCCCAGCATTTT.

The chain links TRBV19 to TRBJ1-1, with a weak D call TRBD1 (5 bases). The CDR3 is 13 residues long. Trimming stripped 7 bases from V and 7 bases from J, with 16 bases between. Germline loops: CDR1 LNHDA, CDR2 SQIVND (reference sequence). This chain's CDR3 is CASTRQGNVEAFF. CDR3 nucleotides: TGTGCCAGTACTAGGCAGGGTAATGTTGAAGCTTTCTTT.

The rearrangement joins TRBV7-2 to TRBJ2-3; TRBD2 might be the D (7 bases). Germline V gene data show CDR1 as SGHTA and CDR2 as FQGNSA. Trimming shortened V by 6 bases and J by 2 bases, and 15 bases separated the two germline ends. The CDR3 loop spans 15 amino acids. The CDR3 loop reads CASRLRGANTDTQYF. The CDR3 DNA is TGTGCCAGCAGGCTTCGGGGGGCAAACACAGATACGCAGTATTTT. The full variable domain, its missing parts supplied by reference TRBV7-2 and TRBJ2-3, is GAGVSQSPSNKVTEKGKDVELRCDPISGHTALYWYRQSLGQGLEFLIYFQGNSAPDKSGLPSDRFSAERTGGSVSTLTIQRTQQEDSAVYLCASRLRGANTDTQYFGPGTRLTVL.

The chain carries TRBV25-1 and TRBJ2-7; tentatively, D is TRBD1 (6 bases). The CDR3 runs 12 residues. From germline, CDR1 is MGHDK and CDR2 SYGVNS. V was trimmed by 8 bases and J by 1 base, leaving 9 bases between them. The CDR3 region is CASGQMSYEQYF. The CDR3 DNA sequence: TGTGCCAGCGGACAGATGTCCTACGAGCAGTACTTC.

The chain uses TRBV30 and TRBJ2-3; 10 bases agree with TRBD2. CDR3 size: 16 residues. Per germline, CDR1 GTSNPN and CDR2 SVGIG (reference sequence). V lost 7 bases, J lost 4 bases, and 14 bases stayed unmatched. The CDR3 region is CALAPLERGGADTQYF. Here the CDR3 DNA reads TGTGCCTTGGCCCCCCTTGAGCGGGGGGGCGCAGATACGCAGTATTTT.

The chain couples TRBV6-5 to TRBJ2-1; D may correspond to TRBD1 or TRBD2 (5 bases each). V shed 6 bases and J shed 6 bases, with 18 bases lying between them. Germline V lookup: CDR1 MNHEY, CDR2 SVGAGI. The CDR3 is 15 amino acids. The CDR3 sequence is CASRERGGLSNEQFF. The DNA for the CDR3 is TGTGCCAGCAGAGAGAGGGGCGGCTTAAGCAATGAGCAGTTCTTC.

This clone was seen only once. CDR3 nucleotide sequence: TGTGCCTGGAGTGCTTTTGGAGGGGGATTTATTGGAGATACGCAGTATTTT. As protein: CAWSAFGGGFIGDTQYF. The rearrangement links TRBV30 to TRBJ2-3, with D perhaps being TRBD1 or TRBD2 (6 bases each). V was shortened by 1 base and J by 5 bases, with 22 bases between the two germline ends. The CDR3 extends over 17 amino acids. Germline V gene data show CDR1 as GTSNPN and CDR2 as SVGIG (reference sequence).

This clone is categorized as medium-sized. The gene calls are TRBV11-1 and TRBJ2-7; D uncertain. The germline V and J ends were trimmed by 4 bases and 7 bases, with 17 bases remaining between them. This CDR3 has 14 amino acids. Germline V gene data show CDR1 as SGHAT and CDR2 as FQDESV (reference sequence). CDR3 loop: CASSSALIGIEQYF. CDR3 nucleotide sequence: TGTGCCAGCAGCTCCGCGCTTATCGGTATTGAGCAGTACTTC.

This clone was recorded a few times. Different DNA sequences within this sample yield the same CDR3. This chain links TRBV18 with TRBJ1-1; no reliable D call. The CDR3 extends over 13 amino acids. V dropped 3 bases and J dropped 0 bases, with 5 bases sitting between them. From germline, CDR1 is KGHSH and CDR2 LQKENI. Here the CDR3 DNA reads TGTGCCAGCTCACCCGACCTGAACACTGAAGCTTTCTTT. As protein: CASSPDLNTEAFF.

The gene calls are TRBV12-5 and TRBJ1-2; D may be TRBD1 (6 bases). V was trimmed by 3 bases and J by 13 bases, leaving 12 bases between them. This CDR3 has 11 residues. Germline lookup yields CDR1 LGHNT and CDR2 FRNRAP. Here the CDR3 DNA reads TGTGCTAGTGGTTTTGGACAGACCCTCACCTTC. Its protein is CASGFGQTLTF.

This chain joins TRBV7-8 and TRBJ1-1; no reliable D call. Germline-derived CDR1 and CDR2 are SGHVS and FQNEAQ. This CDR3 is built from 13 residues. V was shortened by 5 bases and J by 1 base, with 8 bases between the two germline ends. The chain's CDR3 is CASSLAENTEAFF. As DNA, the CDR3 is TGTGCCAGCAGCCTGGCTGAGAACACTGAAGCTTTCTTT.

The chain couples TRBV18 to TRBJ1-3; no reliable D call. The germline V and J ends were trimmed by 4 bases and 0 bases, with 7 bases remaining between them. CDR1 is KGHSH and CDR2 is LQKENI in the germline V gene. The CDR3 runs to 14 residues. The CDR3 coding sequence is TGTGCCAGCTCACGCCCCAGCTCTGGAAACACCATATATTTT. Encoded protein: CASSRPSSGNTIYF.

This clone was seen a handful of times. The CDR3 reads CASSPTRAVTEAFF. CDR3 nucleotide sequence: TGTGCCAGCAGCCCGACAAGGGCGGTCACTGAAGCTTTCTTT. This chain joins TRBV7-8 and TRBJ1-1; D is unresolved. Germline CDR1 reads SGHVS; CDR2 reads FQNEAQ. The CDR3 length is 14 residues. V lost 5 bases and J 4 bases, leaving 14 bases between the germline ends.

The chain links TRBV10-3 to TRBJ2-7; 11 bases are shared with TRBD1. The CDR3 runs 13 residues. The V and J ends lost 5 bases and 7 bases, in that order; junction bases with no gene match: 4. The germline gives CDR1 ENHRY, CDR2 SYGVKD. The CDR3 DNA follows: TGTGCCATCAGTCTGGGACAGGGGGGTGAGCAGTACTTC. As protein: CAISLGQGGEQYF.

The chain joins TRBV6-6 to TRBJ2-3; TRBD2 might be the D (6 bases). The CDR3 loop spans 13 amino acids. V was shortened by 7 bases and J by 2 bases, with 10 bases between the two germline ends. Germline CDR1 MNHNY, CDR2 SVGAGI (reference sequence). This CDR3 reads CASNPGDTDTQYF. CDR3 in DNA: TGTGCCAGCAACCCGGGGGACACAGATACGCAGTATTTT.

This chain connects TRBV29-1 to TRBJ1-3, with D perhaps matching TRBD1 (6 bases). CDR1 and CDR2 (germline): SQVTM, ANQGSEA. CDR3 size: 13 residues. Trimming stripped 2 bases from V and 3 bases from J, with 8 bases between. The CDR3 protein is CSVELDSGNTIYF. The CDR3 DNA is TGCAGCGTTGAATTGGACAGTGGAAACACCATATATTTT.

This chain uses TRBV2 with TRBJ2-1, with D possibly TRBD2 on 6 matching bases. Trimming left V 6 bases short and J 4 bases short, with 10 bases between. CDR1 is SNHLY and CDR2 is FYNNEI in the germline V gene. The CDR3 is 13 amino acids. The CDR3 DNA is TGTGCCAGCAGCGGGACTTCTTACAATGAGCAGTTCTTC. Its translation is CASSGTSYNEQFF.

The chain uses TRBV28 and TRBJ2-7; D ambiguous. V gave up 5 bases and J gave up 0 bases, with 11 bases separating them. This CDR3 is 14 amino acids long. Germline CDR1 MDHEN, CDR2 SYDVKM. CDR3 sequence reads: CASSVRISSYEQYF. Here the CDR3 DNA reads TGTGCCAGCAGTGTCCGGATAAGCTCCTACGAGCAGTACTTC. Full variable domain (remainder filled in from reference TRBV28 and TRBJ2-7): DVKVTQSSRYLVKRTGEKVFLECVQDMDHENMFWYRQDPGLGLRLIYFSYDVKMKEKGDIPEGYSVSREKKERFSLILESASTNQTSMYLCASSVRISSYEQYFGPGTRLTVT.

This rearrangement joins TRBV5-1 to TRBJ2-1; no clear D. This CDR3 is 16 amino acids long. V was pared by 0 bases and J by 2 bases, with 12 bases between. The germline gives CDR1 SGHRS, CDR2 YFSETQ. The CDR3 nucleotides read TGCGCCAGCAGCTTGGATCCGGGCATCGCCTACAATGAGCAGTTCTTC. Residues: CASSLDPGIAYNEQFF.

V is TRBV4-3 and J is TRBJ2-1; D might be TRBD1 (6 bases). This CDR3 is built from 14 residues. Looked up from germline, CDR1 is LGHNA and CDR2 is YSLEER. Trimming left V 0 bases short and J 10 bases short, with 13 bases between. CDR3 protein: CASSQDHQGWEQFF. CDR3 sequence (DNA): TGCGCCAGCAGCCAAGATCACCAGGGGTGGGAGCAGTTCTTC.

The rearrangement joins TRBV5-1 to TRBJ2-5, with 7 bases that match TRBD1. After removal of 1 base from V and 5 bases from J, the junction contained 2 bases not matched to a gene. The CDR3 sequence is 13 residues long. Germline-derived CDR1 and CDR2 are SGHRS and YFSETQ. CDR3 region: CASSLQGEETQYF. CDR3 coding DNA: TGCGCCAGCAGCTTGCAGGGGGAGGAGACCCAGTACTTC.

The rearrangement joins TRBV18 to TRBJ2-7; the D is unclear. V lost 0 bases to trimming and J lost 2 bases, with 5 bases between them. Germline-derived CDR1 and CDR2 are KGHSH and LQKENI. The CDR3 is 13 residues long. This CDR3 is CASSPPFTYEQYF. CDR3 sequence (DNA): TGTGCCAGCTCACCACCGTTCACCTACGAGCAGTACTTC.

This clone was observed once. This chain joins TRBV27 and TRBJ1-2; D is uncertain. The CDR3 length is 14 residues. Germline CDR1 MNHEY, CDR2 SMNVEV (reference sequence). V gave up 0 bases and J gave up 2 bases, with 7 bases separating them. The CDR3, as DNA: TGTGCCAGCAGTTTATCCAGAGCCAACTATGGCTACACCTTC. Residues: CASSLSRANYGYTF.

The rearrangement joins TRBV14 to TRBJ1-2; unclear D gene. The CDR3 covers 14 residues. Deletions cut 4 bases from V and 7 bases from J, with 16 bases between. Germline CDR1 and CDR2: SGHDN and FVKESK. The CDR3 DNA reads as TGTGCCAGCAGCCTACAAGAAGGAGTCGGTGGCTACACCTTC. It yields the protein CASSLQEGVGGYTF.

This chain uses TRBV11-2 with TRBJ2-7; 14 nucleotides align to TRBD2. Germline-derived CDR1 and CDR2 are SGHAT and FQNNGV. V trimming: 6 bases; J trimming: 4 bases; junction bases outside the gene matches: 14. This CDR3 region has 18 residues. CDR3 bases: TGTGCCAGCAGTCGATACGCCAGGACTAGCGGGGGGCCTTACGAGCAGTACTTC. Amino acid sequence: CASSRYARTSGGPYEQYF.

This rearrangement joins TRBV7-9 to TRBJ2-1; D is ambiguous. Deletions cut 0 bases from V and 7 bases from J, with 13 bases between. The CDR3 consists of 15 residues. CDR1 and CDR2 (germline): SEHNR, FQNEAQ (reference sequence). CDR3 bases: TGTGCCAGCAGCTTAGCGCTGGGGTTAATAAATGAGCAGTTCTTC. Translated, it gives CASSLALGLINEQFF.

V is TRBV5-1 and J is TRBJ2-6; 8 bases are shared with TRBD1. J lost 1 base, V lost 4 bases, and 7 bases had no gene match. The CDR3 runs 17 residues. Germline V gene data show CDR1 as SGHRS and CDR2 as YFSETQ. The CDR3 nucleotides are TGCGCCAGCAGCCCTGGACAGGGCTCATCTGGGGCCAACGTCCTGACTTTC. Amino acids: CASSPGQGSSGANVLTF. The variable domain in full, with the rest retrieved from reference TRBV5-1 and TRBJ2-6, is KAGVTQTPRYLIKTRGQQVTLSCSPISGHRSVSWYQQTPGQGLQFLFEYFSETQRNKGNFPGRFSGRQFSNSRSEMNVSTLELGDSALYLCASSPGQGSSGANVLTFGAGSRLTVL.

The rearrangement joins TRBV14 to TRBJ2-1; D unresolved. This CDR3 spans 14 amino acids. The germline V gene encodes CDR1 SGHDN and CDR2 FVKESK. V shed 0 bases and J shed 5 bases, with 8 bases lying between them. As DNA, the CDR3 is TGTGCCAGCAGCCAAGATCTTGTCAACAATGAGCAGTTCTTC. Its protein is CASSQDLVNNEQFF.

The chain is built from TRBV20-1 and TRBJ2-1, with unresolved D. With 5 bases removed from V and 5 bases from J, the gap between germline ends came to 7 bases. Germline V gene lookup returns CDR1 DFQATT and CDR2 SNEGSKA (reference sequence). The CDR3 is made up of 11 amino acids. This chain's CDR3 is CSAPSNNEQFF. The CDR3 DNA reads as TGCAGTGCTCCTTCGAACAATGAGCAGTTCTTC.